One and the same sample provided the 16 T cell receptor beta chains below, sequenced in a study of beta chain features in type 1 diabetes. Sequencing targeted expressed TCRB transcripts, as all isolated RNA had been reverse transcribed. TCRdb's table, derived via immunoSEQ multiplex PCR, lists solely in-frame clones and lacks some. The repertoire holds about 230,000 clones, with roughly 9.6% as singletons. Sequencing was done on a sample of naive CD4+ T cells from blood. The receptors were sampled from a woman between 18 and 30 years old in good health.

This clone has only a few counts. The chain combines TRBV2 with TRBJ2-7, with 7 bases lining up with TRBD1. The CDR3 runs 14 residues. With V trimmed by 6 bases and J by 3 bases, 8 bases remained unmatched. Germline CDR1 SNHLY, CDR2 FYNNEI. CDR3 region: CASRPGQRNYEQYF. In DNA, the CDR3 is TGTGCCAGCAGACCGGGACAGAGGAACTACGAGCAGTACTTC.

The chain combines TRBV28 with TRBJ2-1; tentatively, D is TRBD2 (5 bases). CDR3 size: 14 residues. Germline CDR1 is MDHEN and CDR2 is SYDVKM. Trimming pared 9 bases from V and 5 bases from J, leaving 17 bases between. CDR3 loop: CASQAQRGNNEQFF. The CDR3 coding sequence is TGTGCCAGTCAAGCACAACGGGGTAACAATGAGCAGTTCTTC.

The genes are TRBV30 and TRBJ1-2; 7 bases match TRBD1. The CDR3 is 13 residues long. V dropped 4 bases and J dropped 6; count of bases not matched to a gene: 8. CDR1 GTSNPN and CDR2 SVGIG come from the germline V gene (reference sequence). DNA for the CDR3: TGTGCCTGGACTCCGGACAGGTTCCATGGCTACACCTTC. Protein sequence: CAWTPDRFHGYTF. Full variable domain (rest looked up from reference TRBV30 and TRBJ1-2): SQTIHQWPATLVQPVGSPLSLECTVEGTSNPNLYWYRQAAGRGLQLLFYSVGIGQISSEVPQNLSASRPQDRQFILSSKKLLLSDSGFYLCAWTPDRFHGYTFGSGTRLTVV.

The rearrangement joins TRBV7-3 to TRBJ2-3, with 7 bases matching TRBD2. Trimming removed 4 bases from V and 6 bases from J; junction bases left unmatched: 7. The CDR3 covers 14 residues. Germline V gives CDR1 SGHTA, CDR2 FQGTGA. CDR3: CASSSGLEMDTQYF. CDR3 DNA: TGTGCCAGCAGCTCAGGACTAGAAATGGATACGCAGTATTTT.

The chain carries TRBV30 and TRBJ1-1; D might be TRBD1 (5 bases). The CDR3 extends over 13 amino acids. Trimming removed 3 bases at V and 10 bases at J, with 18 bases between. CDR1 and CDR2 (germline): GTSNPN, SVGIG (reference sequence). The CDR3 DNA is TGTGCCTGGAGGGGGAGGGGCGGCGGCGGAGCTTTCTTT. Translating it yields CAWRGRGGGGAFF.

The V call is TRBV15, the J call TRBJ1-2; D unresolved. This CDR3 region has 14 residues. Germline CDR1 LNHNV, CDR2 YYDKDF (reference sequence). V dropped 0 bases and J dropped 5 bases, with 10 bases sitting between them. The DNA for the CDR3 is TGTGCCACCAGCAGAGATGTGGTGGAGTATGGCTACACCTTC. Its protein product is CATSRDVVEYGYTF.

J is TRBJ2-5 and V is TRBV2, with D tentatively TRBD2 (5 bases). The germline gives CDR1 SNHLY, CDR2 FYNNEI. Trimming shortened V by 3 bases and J by 0 bases, and 8 bases separated the two germline ends. The CDR3 consists of 14 residues. Written as DNA, the CDR3 is TGTGCCAGCAGTGAGAGGAGGTACCAAGAGACCCAGTACTTC. Translating it yields CASSERRYQETQYF.

Points on this clone: The conserved phenylalanine or tryptophan is not found at the CDR3 terminus, so this likely reflects a read error. It is unclear where the CDR3 begins or ends on the DNA, so no DNA is shown, and the CDR3 is as TCRdb lists it. The chain carries TRBV21-1 and TRBJ1-2. TRBV21-1 is reported as a pseudogene. Inclusive of both ends, the CDR3 amounts to 8 amino acids. CDR3 protein: CASSKPPS.

V is TRBV5-6 and J is TRBJ2-3, with TRBD2 identical over 9 bases. The CDR3 has 13 residues. CDR1 and CDR2 from the germline V gene are SGHDT and YYEEEE. The ends lost 4 bases at V and 7 bases at J; junction bases unmatched: 4. In nucleotides, the CDR3 is TGTGCCAGCAGCCCAGGGACTAGCAATACGCAGTATTTT. This codes for CASSPGTSNTQYF.

This clone was seen only a few times. J is TRBJ1-2 and V is TRBV6-1; no firm D call. CDR3 length: 13 amino acids. The germline gives CDR1 MNHNS, CDR2 SASEGT. V was cut by 3 bases and J by 7 bases, with 12 bases left in between. CDR3 residues: CASSDVSGFGYTF. CDR3 bases: TGTGCCAGCAGTGATGTATCGGGGTTTGGCTACACCTTC.

CDR3 nucleotides: TGTGCCAGCTCACCTCCTGAGCGGGGGGGTACGCAGTATTTT. Its translation is CASSPPERGGTQYF. The rearrangement links TRBV18 to TRBJ2-3; 10 nucleotides align to TRBD2. The CDR3 extends over 14 amino acids. From germline, CDR1 is KGHSH and CDR2 LQKENI. Trimming removed 3 bases from V and 8 bases from J; junction bases left unmatched: 5.

The chain links TRBV27 to TRBJ1-2; D not certain. Per germline, CDR1 MNHEY and CDR2 SMNVEV (reference sequence). V lost 5 bases and J 4 bases, leaving 14 bases between the germline ends. The CDR3 covers 14 residues. The CDR3 nucleotides are TGTGCCAGCAGTCGAGGTGTCCCTAGCTATGGCTACACCTTC. Translated: CASSRGVPSYGYTF.

The chain combines TRBV25-1 with TRBJ2-3, with TRBD2 identical over 12 bases. Per germline, CDR1 MGHDK and CDR2 SYGVNS. Trimming removed 5 bases from V and 6 bases from J; junction bases left unmatched: 15. There are 18 residues in the CDR3. This chain's CDR3 is CASSPRRSFGTSGDTQYF. CDR3 bases: TGTGCCAGCAGTCCGCGAAGGTCTTTCGGGACTAGCGGGGATACGCAGTATTTT.

A note on this clone: Other DNA sequences from this sample encode an identical CDR3 as well. The chain has TRBV5-1 and TRBJ1-1, with D perhaps matching TRBD1 (5 bases). V lost 1 base and J 2 bases, leaving 9 bases between the germline ends. The CDR3 runs 14 residues. From germline, CDR1 is SGHRS and CDR2 YFSETQ. This CDR3 is CASSLLTVNTEAFF. The CDR3 region has the DNA TGCGCCAGCAGCTTGTTGACAGTTAACACTGAAGCTTTCTTT.

This chain joins TRBV7-9 and TRBJ1-2; D remains ambiguous. Trimming shortened V by 4 bases and J by 4 bases, and 10 bases separated the two germline ends. The CDR3 covers 13 residues. From germline, CDR1 is SEHNR and CDR2 FQNEAQ (reference sequence). CDR3 sequence: CASSSSGSYGYTF. The CDR3 nucleotides are TGTGCCAGCAGCTCGTCAGGCTCCTATGGCTACACCTTC.

This chain uses TRBV20-1 with TRBJ1-1; D might be TRBD1 (6 bases). V was shortened by 3 bases and J by 8 bases, with 10 bases between the two germline ends. This CDR3 comprises 11 residues. Germline V CDR1 and CDR2: DFQATT, SNEGSKA (reference sequence). CDR3 residues: CSASRGAEAFF. CDR3 sequence (DNA): TGCAGTGCTAGCAGGGGAGCAGAAGCTTTCTTT.